These T cell receptor beta chains were read from a single sample in a study of blood T cell repertoires in COVID-19. Libraries were prepared by immunoSEQ multiplex PCR; TCRdb keeps only in-frame clonotypes and omits some of them. The sample shows about 70,000 clones, approximately 89% of them seen only once. The specimen sequenced was peripheral blood. These TCRs come from a woman aged 60-70 years with acute or convalescent COVID-19. Both conserved end residues are part of each CDR3. The D gene is left open where the match is weak. Clone size is given for some rows only: seen once, a few or many times, or a class if the clone is expanded.

TRBV7-8	TRBJ1-3	-	-	TGTGCCAGCAGCTTAGTCCGGGGGAAGCCCTCTGGAAACACCATATATTTT	CASSLVRGKPSGNTIYF
TRBV5-1	TRBJ2-5	TRBD2	-	TGCGCCAGCAGCTCAGGATGGCTAGCGGAAGAGACCCAGTACTTC	CASSSGWLAEETQYF
TRBV6-5	TRBJ1-1	-	-	TGTGCCAGCAGTCCCTCCGGAGACACTGAAGCTTTCTTT	CASSPSGDTEAFF
TRBV6-6	TRBJ1-1	TRBD1	-	TGTGCCAGCAGTTCCCCACATCAGGGGGCGACCACTGAAGCTTTCTTT	CASSSPHQGATTEAFF
TRBV25-1	TRBJ1-1	-	few	TGTGCCAGCAGTGATTATAGGAACACTGAAGCTTTCTTT	CASSDYRNTEAFF
TRBV19	TRBJ1-6	-	-	TGTGCCAGTAGTATATCGGCGGGGGAATCACCCCTCCACTTT	CASSISAGESPLHF
TRBV7-9	TRBJ1-1	-	-	TGTGCCAGCAGCTTTGGTCGTGGGGCAGCTCCGAACACTGAAGCTTTCTTT	CASSFGRGAAPNTEAFF
TRBV19	TRBJ2-2	-	-	TGTGCCAGTTTTTCTCTAGGGGGAAACACCGGGGAGCTGTTTTTT	CASFSLGGNTGELFF
TRBV12-5	TRBJ1-6	-	-	TGTGCTAGTGGTTTGGAAGACAAAGGGGCAGGGTCGTATAATTCACCCCTCCACTTT	CASGLEDKGAGSYNSPLHF
TRBV6-6	TRBJ1-5	-	-	TGTGCCAGCAGTTACTTGGCGACAGATAGCAATCAGCCCCAGCATTTT	CASSYLATDSNQPQHF
TRBV25-1	TRBJ1-4	-	-	TGTGCCAGCAGGGGTACACTTAGGGGTGAAAAACTGTTTTTT	CASRGTLRGEKLFF
TRBV10-1	TRBJ2-5	-	few	TGCGCCAGGGACTGTGGGGAAGAGACCCAGTACTTC	CARDCGEETQYF
TRBV5-1	TRBJ2-1	TRBD2	-	TGCGCCAGCAGCACAGGGACTAGCGGGGACCTTTCCTACAATGAGCAGTTCTTC	CASSTGTSGDLSYNEQFF
TRBV5-1	TRBJ1-4	TRBD1	-	TGCGCCAGCAGACGGACGGGACAGCTTAATGAAAAACTGTTTTTT	CASRRTGQLNEKLFF
TRBV6-1	TRBJ1-2	-	once	TGTGCCAGCAGTGACGGCGCGGGGATTGAGGGAGGCTACACCTTC	CASSDGAGIEGGYTF
TRBV3-1/TRBV3-2	TRBJ2-2	-	few	TGTGCCAGCAGCGAAACTCGGGGGATGGGCGGGGAGCTGTTTTTT	CASSETRGMGGELFF
TRBV19	TRBJ1-4	-	-	TGTGCCAGTAGTCGATATGGACAGCCTAATGAAAAACTGTTTTTT	CASSRYGQPNEKLFF
TRBV2	TRBJ1-6	TRBD1	-	TGTGCCAGCTTGGGGACAGAGATTTATAATTCACCCCTCCACTTT	CASLGTEIYNSPLHF
TRBV20-1	TRBJ2-3	TRBD2	once	TGCAGTGCTAGTCCCCGAGGGAGACTAGCGGATGCTAATACGCAGTATTTT	CSASPRGRLADANTQYF
TRBV18	TRBJ1-4	-	-	TGTGCCAGCTCAGCGGGGTCCCGTTATGAAAAACTGTTTTTT	CASSAGSRYEKLFF